The 32 T cell receptor beta chains in this list originate from one sample, sequenced in a study of T cell changes during pregnancy in multiple sclerosis. Clones were read by immunoSEQ multiplex PCR, and TCRdb kept only the in-frame ones, dropping some. The sample records 100,000 to 130,000 clones, around 90% being singletons. Material: peripheral blood, obtained in the third trimester of pregnancy. These receptors originate from a female donor in good health, enrolled as a control in a pregnancy study.

The count of this clone is one. This chain connects TRBV4-2 to TRBJ1-1, with D tentatively TRBD1 (5 bases). V shed 1 base and J shed 5 bases, with 11 bases lying between them. CDR3 length: 14 residues. The germline gives CDR1 LGHNA, CDR2 YNFKEQ. CDR3 region: CASSQVGRRTEAFF. The CDR3, as DNA: TGTGCCAGCAGCCAAGTGGGGCGCCGGACTGAAGCTTTCTTT.

The chain combines TRBV4-2 with TRBJ1-1; D might be TRBD1 (5 bases). V lost 5 bases to trimming and J lost 3 bases, with 13 bases between them. CDR1 is LGHNA and CDR2 is YNFKEQ in the germline V gene. The CDR3 is 14 residues long. The CDR3 sequence is CASSAPSGHTEAFF. In nucleotides, the CDR3 is TGTGCCAGCAGCGCCCCCTCAGGGCACACTGAAGCTTTCTTT.

The gene calls are TRBV27 and TRBJ1-2, with 9 bases matching TRBD1. Germline V gene lookup returns CDR1 MNHEY and CDR2 SMNVEV (reference sequence). With 3 bases clipped from V and 8 bases from J, the junction kept 4 bases outside the gene matches. This CDR3 comprises 13 residues. CDR3 DNA: TGTGCCAGCAGTTTCGGACAGGGGATGGGCTACACCTTC. It translates to CASSFGQGMGYTF.

The CDR3 reads CASSLSGQGAVNYGYTF. CDR3 sequence (DNA): TGTGCCAGCAGCCTTTCGGGACAGGGGGCGGTGAACTATGGCTACACCTTC. The chain links TRBV5-4 to TRBJ1-2; 12 bases match TRBD1. Germline CDR1 SGHNT, CDR2 YYREEE (reference sequence). Trimming cost V 4 bases and J 2 bases; bases outside gene matches: 9. This CDR3 has 17 residues.

V and J are TRBV13 and TRBJ2-1; 7 bases align to TRBD2. The CDR3 sequence is 15 residues long. The junction had 16 bases not matched to a gene; V was cut back by 10 bases and J by 7 bases. Per germline, CDR1 PRHDT and CDR2 FYEKMQ (reference sequence). The CDR3 reads CAIQERGNSRNEQFF. The CDR3 DNA follows: TGTGCCATCCAGGAGCGGGGAAACTCTAGGAATGAGCAGTTCTTC.

The V call is TRBV4-2, the J call TRBJ1-6; 7 nucleotides agree with TRBD1. CDR3 length: 15 residues. J was trimmed by 7 bases and V by 3 bases; bases with no gene match: 6. CDR1 LGHNA and CDR2 YNFKEQ come from the germline V gene. The CDR3 DNA reads TGTGCCAGCAGCCAGGTATCAGGGGGGAATTCACCCCTCCACTTT. Residues: CASSQVSGGNSPLHF.

The rearrangement uses TRBV9 and TRBJ2-3; TRBD1 matches at 9 bases. The CDR3 contains 18 residues. The V segment lost 4 bases and the J segment 0 bases; nucleotides outside the gene matches: 12. Germline CDR1 and CDR2: SGDLS and YYNGEE. The CDR3: CASSFMNPGTGSTDTQYF. The CDR3 region has the DNA TGTGCCAGCAGCTTTATGAACCCCGGGACAGGGAGCACAGATACGCAGTATTTT.

The chain links TRBV4-3 to TRBJ2-5, with D tentatively TRBD1 (6 bases). The CDR3 loop spans 13 amino acids. Germline-derived CDR1 and CDR2 are LGHNA and YSLEER. V lost 4 bases, J lost 7 bases, and 13 bases lay in between. The CDR3 here is CASSLGTSGTQYF. The CDR3 DNA sequence: TGCGCCAGCAGCCTCGGGACAAGCGGGACCCAGTACTTC.

The DNA for the CDR3 is TGCGCCAGCAGCTTGGCCGGGGGGGAACAGAACACTGAAGCTTTCTTT. It is translated as CASSLAGGEQNTEAFF. The chain joins TRBV5-1 to TRBJ1-1; possibly TRBD1 for D (5 bases). The length of the CDR3 is 16 residues. CDR1 and CDR2 from the germline V gene are SGHRS and YFSETQ. Trimming cost V 0 bases and J 1 base, with 13 bases left between them. The full variable domain, rest sourced from reference TRBV5-1 and TRBJ1-1, is KAGVTQTPRYLIKTRGQQVTLSCSPISGHRSVSWYQQTPGQGLQFLFEYFSETQRNKGNFPGRFSGRQFSNSRSEMNVSTLELGDSALYLCASSLAGGEQNTEAFFGQGTRLTVV.

This clone appeared once. The genes are TRBV7-3 and TRBJ2-2; 10 bases match TRBD1. CDR3 length equals 15 residues. Trimming took 5 bases from V and 5 from J; bases not matched to a gene: 5. The germline V gene encodes CDR1 SGHTA and CDR2 FQGTGA. DNA of the CDR3: TGTGCCAGCAGCGGGACAGGGGAAGGGACCGGGGAGCTGTTTTTT. Encoded protein: CASSGTGEGTGELFF.

This clone has only one observation. The chain employs TRBV7-6 and TRBJ2-7; 7 positions agree with TRBD2. The CDR3 runs to 16 residues. Germline CDR1 and CDR2: SGHVS and FNYEAQ. The junction had 14 bases not matched to a gene; V was cut back by 6 bases and J by 3 bases. CDR3 in DNA: TGTGCCAGCAGTGGGGGGGGAGGGGCATTGAGCTACGAGCAGTACTTC. Its protein is CASSGGGGALSYEQYF.

A word on this clone: The sample has other DNA sequences that encode this CDR3 too. The genes are TRBV27 and TRBJ2-1; 7 bases are shared with TRBD1. V lost 2 bases, J lost 1 base, and 2 bases stayed unmatched. Germline V gives CDR1 MNHEY, CDR2 SMNVEV (reference sequence). The CDR3 runs 15 residues. This chain's CDR3 is CASSLRQGSYNEQFF. The CDR3 nucleotides are TGTGCCAGCAGTTTAAGACAGGGATCCTACAATGAGCAGTTCTTC.

The chain recombines TRBV27 with TRBJ2-1; 9 bases match TRBD1. V lost 3 bases to trimming and J lost 9 bases; unmatched junction nucleotides: 9. Looked up from germline, CDR1 is MNHEY and CDR2 is SMNVEV (reference sequence). CDR3 length: 15 residues. CDR3: CASSLVPQGASEQFF. The CDR3 nucleotides read TGTGCCAGCAGTTTGGTCCCACAGGGGGCTAGTGAGCAGTTCTTC.

The gene calls are TRBV7-3 and TRBJ2-1; perhaps TRBD2 as D (7 bases). The V and J ends lost 0 bases and 4 bases respectively, with 19 bases between them. Germline CDR1 reads SGHTA; CDR2 reads FQGTGA. CDR3 length: 18 amino acids. The CDR3 reads CASSLTNPRGGEYNEQFF. The CDR3, as DNA: TGTGCCAGCAGCTTAACGAACCCAAGGGGGGGCGAATACAATGAGCAGTTCTTC.

J is TRBJ1-2 and V is TRBV25-1, with D possibly matching TRBD1 (5 bases). This CDR3 is 13 amino acids long. The V gene's germline CDR1 is MGHDK and CDR2 SYGVNS. Trimming took 3 bases from V and 7 from J, leaving 12 bases between them. Here the CDR3 DNA reads TGTGCCAGCAGTGAGGGCAGGGAGGCTGGCTACACCTTC. Translating it yields CASSEGREAGYTF.

This clone was seen just once. CDR3 amino acids: CATSRDGSGTDTQYF. In DNA, the CDR3 is TGTGCCACCAGCAGAGATGGGAGTGGCACAGATACGCAGTATTTT. V and J are TRBV15 and TRBJ2-3; tentatively, D is TRBD2 (5 bases). The length of the CDR3 is 15 residues. Trimming stripped 0 bases from V and 1 base from J, with 8 bases between. CDR1 LNHNV and CDR2 YYDKDF come from the germline V gene (reference sequence).

CDR3 in amino acids: CASSYGLAAMAGELFF. The CDR3 DNA is TGTGCCAGCAGCTATGGACTAGCGGCTATGGCCGGGGAGCTGTTTTTT. This chain joins TRBV14 and TRBJ2-2; TRBD2 matches 10 bases. This CDR3 has 16 residues. The germline V gene has CDR1 SGHDN and CDR2 FVKESK. V trimming: 5 bases; J trimming: 6 bases; junction bases outside the gene matches: 9.

This clone came up once. Here the CDR3 reads CASIPGSGELNTEAFF. In DNA form, the CDR3 reads TGTGCCAGCATCCCAGGGTCGGGGGAACTGAACACTGAAGCTTTCTTT. This sequence joins TRBV7-8 and TRBJ1-1; TRBD1 is a possible D gene (5 bases). This CDR3 contains 16 residues. CDR1 and CDR2 from the germline V gene are SGHVS and FQNEAQ. The V gene lost 7 bases and the J gene lost 0 bases, with 18 bases spanning the gap.

V is TRBV2 and J is TRBJ2-7; D might be TRBD1 (5 bases). The V gene's germline CDR1 is SNHLY and CDR2 FYNNEI. V dropped 6 bases and J dropped 3 bases, with 9 bases sitting between them. This CDR3 has 12 amino acids. CDR3 amino acids: CASRDNFYEQYF. CDR3 in DNA: TGTGCCAGCAGGGACAACTTCTACGAGCAGTACTTC. The complete variable domain, with remaining parts taken from reference TRBV2 and TRBJ2-7, reads EPEVTQTPSHQVTQMGQEVILRCVPISNHLYFYWYRQILGQKVEFLVSFYNNEISEKSEIFDDQFSVERPDGSNFTLKIRSTKLEDSAMYFCASRDNFYEQYFGPGTRLTVT.

The chain joins TRBV9 to TRBJ1-3; TRBD1 matches at 8 bases. The ends lost 3 bases at V and 0 bases at J; junction bases unmatched: 11. Germline CDR1 and CDR2: SGDLS and YYNGEE. The CDR3 loop spans 18 amino acids. The CDR3 region has the DNA TGTGCCAGCAGCGCAATGCCGGGACAGGTTCTCTCTGGAAACACCATATATTTT. Amino acid sequence: CASSAMPGQVLSGNTIYF.

This clone was counted between two and nine times. The chain couples TRBV30 to TRBJ1-5; tentatively, D is TRBD1 (6 bases). The CDR3 spans 13 residues. Trimming shortened V by 2 bases and J by 9 bases, and 14 bases separated the two germline ends. Germline V CDR1 and CDR2: GTSNPN, SVGIG (reference sequence). CDR3 region: CAWSRTDDGPQHF. CDR3 nucleotide sequence: TGTGCCTGGAGTAGGACAGACGATGGGCCCCAGCATTTT.

The rearrangement joins TRBV2 to TRBJ2-3, with 7 positions matching TRBD1. This CDR3 has 16 residues. The V segment lost 4 bases and the J segment 1 base; nucleotides outside the gene matches: 8. CDR1 is SNHLY, CDR2 FYNNEI, per germline. The CDR3 DNA sequence: TGTGCCAGCAGTGCCCTAGGGGGCCAGGGCACAGATACGCAGTATTTT. Amino acids: CASSALGGQGTDTQYF.

This rearrangement joins TRBV7-2 to TRBJ2-5; TRBD1 matches at 7 bases. V lost 6 bases to trimming and J lost 5 bases; unmatched junction nucleotides: 3. This CDR3 comprises 12 residues. Looked up from germline, CDR1 is SGHTA and CDR2 is FQGNSA. CDR3 DNA sequence: TGTGCCAGCAGTAGGGGGCCGGAGACCCAGTACTTC. Translated: CASSRGPETQYF.

The chain recombines TRBV19 with TRBJ1-2; D is possibly TRBD1 (5 bases). V was trimmed by 6 bases and J by 7 bases, leaving 18 bases between them. The germline V gene encodes CDR1 LNHDA and CDR2 SQIVND (reference sequence). The CDR3 covers 14 residues. The CDR3 sequence is CASRSLGGAGGYTF. The CDR3 DNA reads as TGTGCCAGTAGATCGCTCGGGGGTGCGGGTGGCTACACCTTC.

The rearrangement uses TRBV10-3 and TRBJ2-4; 7 bases fit TRBD1. CDR3 length: 12 amino acids. V was pared by 10 bases and J by 9 bases, with 9 bases of the junction left unmatched. The germline V gene encodes CDR1 ENHRY and CDR2 SYGVKD. The CDR3 bases are TGTGCCACCGGGGACAGTAGGTCCATTCAGTACTTC. This codes for CATGDSRSIQYF.

This chain links TRBV9 with TRBJ1-1; possibly TRBD1 for D (6 bases). In germline, CDR1 is SGDLS, CDR2 YYNGEE. The CDR3 covers 15 residues. The V end was cut by 4 bases, the J end by 1 base, with 14 bases between. The CDR3 DNA reads as TGTGCCAGCAGCAGGGGGGGAGGGTGGAACACTGAAGCTTTCTTT. Its protein product is CASSRGGGWNTEAFF.

The rearrangement uses TRBV7-2 and TRBJ2-7; D possibly corresponds to TRBD2 (6 bases). The V gene lost 5 bases and the J gene lost 3 bases, with 8 bases spanning the gap. CDR3 length equals 12 residues. CDR1 is SGHTA and CDR2 is FQGNSA in the germline V gene. The CDR3 spells CASSETSYEQYF. DNA of the CDR3: TGTGCCAGCAGCGAGACTAGCTACGAGCAGTACTTC.

The rearrangement joins TRBV11-2 to TRBJ2-2, with TRBD2 matching over 12 bases. Germline V gene lookup returns CDR1 SGHAT and CDR2 FQNNGV. The CDR3 runs to 16 residues. V shed 8 bases, J shed 2 bases, and the junction held 6 bases outside the gene matches. CDR3 nucleotide sequence: TGTGCCAGCTCCGGACTAGCGGGGAGAAACACCGGGGAGCTGTTTTTT. Translating it yields CASSGLAGRNTGELFF.

The genes are TRBV7-2 and TRBJ2-1; maybe TRBD1 (5 bases). The germline CDR1 and CDR2 sequences are SGHTA and FQGNSA. CDR3 length: 13 amino acids. The V and J ends lost 3 bases and 15 bases respectively, with 18 bases between them. Here the CDR3 reads CASSFALDTPAFF. The CDR3 nucleotides are TGTGCCAGCAGCTTTGCCCTGGACACGCCAGCGTTCTTC. The full variable domain, its missing parts supplied by reference TRBV7-2 and TRBJ2-1, is GAGVSQSPSNKVTEKGKDVELRCDPISGHTALYWYRQSLGQGLEFLIYFQGNSAPDKSGLPSDRFSAERTGGSVSTLTIQRTQQEDSAVYLCASSFALDTPAFFGPGTRLTVL.

The chain combines TRBV11-3 with TRBJ2-5; D is possibly TRBD1 (5 bases). With 7 bases removed from V and 2 bases from J, the gap between germline ends came to 23 bases. This CDR3 has 17 residues. Germline CDR1 reads SGHNT; CDR2 reads YENEEA. CDR3 amino acids: CASTTTKEDRYQETQYF. The CDR3 nucleotides read TGTGCCAGCACGACCACGAAAGAAGACAGATATCAAGAGACCCAGTACTTC.

The table lists this clone with a few counts. The chain recombines TRBV6-5 with TRBJ1-5; 8 nucleotides line up with TRBD1. After removal of 4 bases from V and 2 bases from J, the junction contained 7 bases not matched to a gene. Germline V gene sequence: CDR1 MNHEY, CDR2 SVGAGI. The CDR3 length is 16 residues. CDR3 bases: TGTGCCAGCAGTTCCGGACAGGGCGGGCGCAATCAGCCCCAGCATTTT. Amino acids: CASSSGQGGRNQPQHF.

The chain joins TRBV7-2 to TRBJ1-5, with D perhaps matching TRBD1 (6 bases). Trimming stripped 4 bases from V and 10 bases from J, with 17 bases between. CDR1 is SGHTA and CDR2 is FQGNSA in the germline V gene. There are 14 residues in the CDR3. This chain's CDR3 is CASSSGQPVSPQHF. CDR3 sequence (DNA): TGTGCCAGCAGCTCCGGACAGCCAGTAAGTCCCCAGCATTTT.